These 16 T cell receptor beta chains came from one sample sequenced in a study of glioma-infiltrating T cells after dendritic cell vaccination. The repertoire was sequenced with immunoSEQ multiplex PCR; TCRdb's copy has only in-frame clones and lacks some. The data hold tens of thousands of clones, with around 83% observed a single time. Sample time point: after dendritic cell vaccination, including at tumor progression/relapse. This specimen was blood, taken after dendritic cell vaccination. Source of these receptors: a human donor with glioblastoma.

The chain joins TRBV5-1 to TRBJ1-1; TRBD1 matches 11 bases. Per germline, CDR1 SGHRS and CDR2 YFSETQ. V lost 4 bases, J lost 5 bases, and 4 bases stayed unmatched. The length of the CDR3 is 14 residues. The CDR3 nucleotides read TGCGCCAGCAGCCGGACAGGGGGCCAAACTGAAGCTTTCTTT. Protein sequence: CASSRTGGQTEAFF.

The chain recombines TRBV19 with TRBJ1-1; 7 bases line up with TRBD1. Germline trimming cut 3 bases from V and 2 bases from J; bases unmatched to any gene: 3. From germline, CDR1 is LNHDA and CDR2 SQIVND (reference sequence). This CDR3 is built from 14 residues. CDR3 in DNA: TGTGCCAGTAGTATTCAGGGGGATAACACTGAAGCTTTCTTT. Translation: CASSIQGDNTEAFF.

The rearrangement links TRBV5-8 to TRBJ2-3; D is possibly TRBD2 (5 bases). This CDR3 has 13 residues. V was shortened by 0 bases and J by 6 bases, with 8 bases between the two germline ends. CDR1 and CDR2 from the germline V gene are SGHTS and YDEGEE. CDR3 loop: CASSLGLLDTQYF. CDR3 bases: TGTGCCAGCAGCTTGGGACTACTGGATACGCAGTATTTT.

The chain combines TRBV5-1 with TRBJ2-5; 8 bases are a match to TRBD2. The germline CDR1 and CDR2 sequences are SGHRS and YFSETQ. Trimming took 3 bases from V and 2 from J; bases not matched to a gene: 3. This CDR3 comprises 14 residues. DNA of the CDR3: TGCGCCAGCAGCTCGGGAGGGGGGCAAGAGACCCAGTACTTC. Translating gives CASSSGGGQETQYF.

This sequence joins TRBV19 and TRBJ1-5; the match to TRBD1 covers 7 bases. The trim removed 5 bases at V and 3 bases at J, leaving 10 bases unmatched. The CDR3 covers 16 residues. Germline V gene lookup returns CDR1 LNHDA and CDR2 SQIVND (reference sequence). The CDR3 coding sequence is TGTGCCAGTAGTCATAAGGGACAGCTAGTCAATCAGCCCCAGCATTTT. Protein sequence: CASSHKGQLVNQPQHF.

This clone has a single count. V is TRBV2 and J is TRBJ1-1, with D unclear. This CDR3 spans 13 amino acids. V was trimmed by 7 bases and J by 2 bases, leaving 11 bases between them. Germline V lookup: CDR1 SNHLY, CDR2 FYNNEI. CDR3 coding DNA: TGTGCCAGCAACGCGGCCCGAAACACTGAAGCTTTCTTT. This sequence encodes CASNAARNTEAFF.

The chain has TRBV9 and TRBJ1-1; 8 positions match TRBD1. The CDR3 is 15 residues long. CDR1 and CDR2 from the germline V gene are SGDLS and YYNGEE. V shed 3 bases and J 6 bases; nucleotides not matched to a gene: 10. CDR3: CASSAFGQGRAEAFF. CDR3 sequence (DNA): TGTGCCAGCAGCGCTTTCGGACAGGGAAGGGCTGAAGCTTTCTTT.

This clone is a singleton in its sample. V is TRBV7-2 and J is TRBJ2-1, with 8 bases that match TRBD1. This CDR3 spans 15 amino acids. Trimming at V came to 4 bases and at J to 0 bases, leaving 2 bases not matched to a gene. Germline loops: CDR1 SGHTA, CDR2 FQGNSA. DNA for the CDR3: TGTGCCAGCAGCTACGGACAGGGCTCCTACAATGAGCAGTTCTTC. It yields the protein CASSYGQGSYNEQFF.

The rearrangement links TRBV10-3 to TRBJ1-1, with D possibly matching TRBD1 (6 bases). Trimming took 2 bases from V and 4 from J, leaving 14 bases between them. CDR3 length: 15 amino acids. Germline V gene lookup returns CDR1 ENHRY and CDR2 SYGVKD. The CDR3 reads CAISEPDRPITEAFF. CDR3 DNA: TGTGCCATCAGTGAGCCCGACAGGCCGATCACTGAAGCTTTCTTT.

The rearrangement links TRBV10-3 to TRBJ2-7; TRBD1 matches 7 bases. The germline V gene encodes CDR1 ENHRY and CDR2 SYGVKD. The trim removed 6 bases at V and 6 bases at J, leaving 8 bases unmatched. The CDR3 length is 13 residues. CDR3 in DNA: TGTGCCATCAGGCAGGGACAGACGAGCGAGCAGTACTTC. As protein: CAIRQGQTSEQYF.

The chain joins TRBV7-9 to TRBJ1-2, with 7 bases lining up with TRBD1. The germline CDR1 and CDR2 sequences are SEHNR and FQNEAQ (reference sequence). V was clipped by 5 bases and J by 1 base; unmatched bases: 4. CDR3 length: 14 residues. The CDR3 spells CASSPGQLNYGYTF. The CDR3 coding sequence is TGTGCCAGCAGCCCGGGACAGCTTAACTATGGCTACACCTTC.

This chain uses TRBV7-9 with TRBJ2-7, with 9 bases matching TRBD1. From germline, CDR1 is SEHNR and CDR2 FQNEAQ (reference sequence). Losses at the gene ends were 5 bases for V and 6 bases for J; bases not matched to a gene: 8. This CDR3 contains 14 residues. The CDR3 DNA sequence: TGTGCCAGCAGCCCGCTGGACAGGGGAGGCGAGCAGTACTTC. This codes for CASSPLDRGGEQYF. Full variable domain (missing parts from reference TRBV7-9 and TRBJ2-7): DTGVSQNPRHKITKRGQNVTFRCDPISEHNRLYWYRQTLGQGPEFLTYFQNEAQLEKSRLLSDRFSAERPKGSFSTLEIQRTEQGDSAMYLCASSPLDRGGEQYFGPGTRLTVT.

The chain is built from TRBV7-3 and TRBJ1-1, with 8 nucleotides matching TRBD1. This CDR3 comprises 15 residues. V lost 1 base and J lost 1; bases outside the gene matches: 2. Germline V gene lookup returns CDR1 SGHTA and CDR2 FQGTGA. The CDR3 loop is CASSLMGTGNTEAFF. The CDR3 DNA follows: TGTGCCAGCAGCTTAATGGGGACAGGGAACACTGAAGCTTTCTTT.

This clone was counted at least ten times. The chain links TRBV6-1 to TRBJ2-7; 9 bases agree with TRBD1. V shed 4 bases, J shed 7 bases, and the junction held 8 bases outside the gene matches. Germline assignment: CDR1 MNHNS and CDR2 SASEGT. This CDR3 is 14 amino acids long. CDR3 nucleotide sequence: TGTGCCAGCAGTGGGGGACAGGGTATGAGTGAGCAGTACTTC. Translating it yields CASSGGQGMSEQYF.

V is TRBV10-1 and J is TRBJ2-7; D may be TRBD2 (5 bases). Germline CDR1 WNHNN, CDR2 SYGVQD (reference sequence). With 3 bases removed from V and 2 bases from J, the gap between germline ends came to 11 bases. This CDR3 has 14 amino acids. For the CDR3, the DNA is TGCGCCAGCAGTGAAGCGGCCGGAGCCTACGAGCAGTACTTC. Translated: CASSEAAGAYEQYF.

This clone was seen only once. The chain carries TRBV5-4 and TRBJ2-7; D is possibly TRBD1 (5 bases). V dropped 3 bases and J dropped 4 bases, with 11 bases sitting between them. This CDR3 spans 13 amino acids. The germline V gene has CDR1 SGHNT and CDR2 YYREEE (reference sequence). The CDR3: CASSSTESYEQYF. The CDR3 DNA is TGTGCCAGCAGCTCGACAGAATCGTACGAGCAGTACTTC.